This passage covers 14 T cell receptor beta chains from one sample sequenced in a study of cytomegalovirus exposure and HLA in healthy donors (dated by TCRdb to between 2016 and 2019). Libraries were prepared through the immunoSEQ multiplex PCR assay. TCRdb limited this immuneACCESS table to in-frame rearrangements with V and J called. A share of clones is missing; checked studies link under half to unresolved V genes, and the rest is unexplained. This sample has 90,000 to 110,000 clones in its table, and around nine tenths of those were observed once. Less than 2.5% of the sample goes to the ten largest clones. Sequenced sample: PBMCs. The receptors come from a woman in her late teens or twenties in good health and CMV-seronegative.

The rearrangement uses TRBV19 and TRBJ1-1; D may be TRBD1 (5 bases). Trimming took 7 bases from V and 1 from J, leaving 13 bases between them. Per germline, CDR1 LNHDA and CDR2 SQIVND (reference sequence). The CDR3 spans 14 residues. The CDR3 region is CASTLGHRNTEAFF. CDR3 nucleotide sequence: TGTGCCAGTACTCTCGGACATAGGAACACTGAAGCTTTCTTT.

V is TRBV28 and J is TRBJ2-7; 7 bases are a match to TRBD1. V dropped 5 bases and J dropped 3; count of bases not matched to a gene: 7. The germline gives CDR1 MDHEN, CDR2 SYDVKM. The CDR3 consists of 14 residues. CDR3 nucleotide sequence: TGTGCCAGCAGTCAGACAGGGCTATACTACGAGCAGTACTTC. As protein: CASSQTGLYYEQYF. Full variable domain (rest looked up from reference TRBV28 and TRBJ2-7): DVKVTQSSRYLVKRTGEKVFLECVQDMDHENMFWYRQDPGLGLRLIYFSYDVKMKEKGDIPEGYSVSREKKERFSLILESASTNQTSMYLCASSQTGLYYEQYFGPGTRLTVT.

This clone has a single count. J is TRBJ2-7 and V is TRBV7-2; the match to TRBD2 covers 12 bases. The CDR3 loop spans 16 amino acids. Germline-derived CDR1 and CDR2 are SGHTA and FQGNSA. Trimming at V came to 0 bases and at J to 6 bases, leaving 6 bases not matched to a gene. DNA of the CDR3: TGTGCCAGCAGCTTAGCGCTAGCGGGAGGGCCCTCCGAGCAGTACTTC. Protein: CASSLALAGGPSEQYF.

The CDR3 DNA reads as TGTGCAAGTCGCTTATTCCTAGCAGGGGATGAGCAGTTCTTC. Translation: CASRLFLAGDEQFF. The chain links TRBV12-2 to TRBJ2-1; TRBD1 is taken as the D call from the table, unchecked against the DNA. TRBV12-2 constitutes a pseudogene. This CDR3 has 14 amino acids.

This chain connects TRBV7-2 to TRBJ2-5; TRBD2 agrees at 10 bases. Germline values: CDR1 SGHTA, CDR2 FQGNSA. Trimming cost V 3 bases and J 3 bases; bases outside gene matches: 1. CDR3 length: 14 residues. In nucleotides, the CDR3 is TGTGCCAGCAGCTTGGGGACTAGCGAAGAGACCCAGTACTTC. Translation: CASSLGTSEETQYF.

The DNA of the CDR3 is TGTGCCAGCAGCTCCCTCAGGGGGCGCTTTGAAAAACTGTTTTTT. Protein product: CASSSLRGRFEKLFF. The chain joins TRBV7-2 to TRBJ1-4; 8 nucleotides line up with TRBD1. V gave up 4 bases and J gave up 7 bases; unmatched junction bases: 8. The CDR3 has 15 residues. The germline V gene has CDR1 SGHTA and CDR2 FQGNSA.

The V call is TRBV30, the J call TRBJ1-6, with a weak D call TRBD1 (5 bases). V lost 7 bases and J lost 8, with 15 bases in between. The CDR3 spans 13 residues. Per the germline V gene, CDR1 is GTSNPN and CDR2 is SVGIG (reference sequence). This CDR3 is CAFGRAGDSPLHF. Written as DNA, the CDR3 is TGTGCCTTCGGACGGGCGGGGGATTCACCCCTCCACTTT.

The chain is built from TRBV9 and TRBJ2-1, with 13 bases lining up with TRBD2. J gave up 0 bases and V 4 bases, and 7 bases lay outside the gene matches. Germline CDR1 reads SGDLS; CDR2 reads YYNGEE. CDR3 length: 18 amino acids. The chain's CDR3 is CASSNPRTSGSSYNEQFF. In DNA form, the CDR3 reads TGTGCCAGCAGCAACCCACGGACTAGCGGGAGCTCCTACAATGAGCAGTTCTTC.

Only one count was recorded for this clone. This sequence joins TRBV6-5 and TRBJ1-3, with 10 nucleotides matching TRBD1. Germline CDR1 reads MNHEY; CDR2 reads SVGAGI. The ends lost 6 bases at V and 4 bases at J; junction bases unmatched: 3. The CDR3 contains 14 residues. CDR3 nucleotides: TGTGCCAGCAGCGCGACAGGGGGCGGAAACACCATATATTTT. As protein: CASSATGGGNTIYF.

The CDR3 DNA sequence: TGTGCCAGCAGTTTACTCCGCTACGAGCAGTACTTC. It translates to CASSLLRYEQYF. This sequence joins TRBV28 and TRBJ2-7; no definite D call. The CDR3 runs to 12 residues. V lost 2 bases and J 3 bases, leaving 5 bases between the germline ends. CDR1 is MDHEN and CDR2 is SYDVKM in the germline V gene. Using reference TRBV28 and TRBJ2-7 for the parts outside the CDR3, the full variable domain is DVKVTQSSRYLVKRTGEKVFLECVQDMDHENMFWYRQDPGLGLRLIYFSYDVKMKEKGDIPEGYSVSREKKERFSLILESASTNQTSMYLCASSLLRYEQYFGPGTRLTVT.

V usage is TRBV6-5 and J usage is TRBJ2-3; 9 bases align to TRBD1. The germline V gene encodes CDR1 MNHEY and CDR2 SVGAGI. The CDR3 is 14 amino acids. Trimming removed 2 bases from V and 3 bases from J; junction bases left unmatched: 0. The CDR3 region has the DNA TGTGCCAGCAGTTACGGACAGGGGACAGATACGCAGTATTTT. It specifies CASSYGQGTDTQYF.

The chain joins TRBV7-2 to TRBJ2-7; TRBD1 matches 8 bases. Looked up from germline, CDR1 is SGHTA and CDR2 is FQGNSA. The CDR3 sequence is 15 residues long. The ends lost 2 bases at V and 4 bases at J; junction bases unmatched: 7. Here the CDR3 reads CASSLQGAVGYEQYF. The CDR3 nucleotides are TGTGCCAGCAGCTTACAGGGGGCGGTGGGGTACGAGCAGTACTTC. The whole variable domain, remainder taken from reference TRBV7-2 and TRBJ2-7, is GAGVSQSPSNKVTEKGKDVELRCDPISGHTALYWYRQSLGQGLEFLIYFQGNSAPDKSGLPSDRFSAERTGGSVSTLTIQRTQQEDSAVYLCASSLQGAVGYEQYFGPGTRLTVT.

This chain joins TRBV7-7 and TRBJ1-1; 11 positions match TRBD1. Germline assignment: CDR1 SSHAT and CDR2 FNYEAQ (reference sequence). V dropped 3 bases and J dropped 11; count of bases not matched to a gene: 8. The CDR3 extends over 14 amino acids. For the CDR3, the DNA is TGTGCCAGCAGCTTGAAGGACAGGGGGCGTTTGGCTTTCTTT. Protein sequence: CASSLKDRGRLAFF. Combining the CDR3 with reference TRBV7-7 and TRBJ1-1 gives the whole variable domain GAGVSQSPRYKVTKRGQDVTLRCDPISSHATLYWYQQALGQGPEFLTYFNYEAQPDKSGLPSDRFSAERPEGSISTLTIQRTEQRDSAMYRCASSLKDRGRLAFFGQGTRLTVV.

The chain uses TRBV5-5 and TRBJ1-5, with TRBD1 identical over 7 bases. V dropped 2 bases and J dropped 5; count of bases not matched to a gene: 13. Germline V CDR1 and CDR2: SGHKS, YYEKEE (reference sequence). This CDR3 region has 17 residues. The CDR3, as DNA: TGTGCCAGCAGCTTTAATCTCCAGGGACAGACGGATCAGCCCCAGCATTTT. Its translation: CASSFNLQGQTDQPQHF.